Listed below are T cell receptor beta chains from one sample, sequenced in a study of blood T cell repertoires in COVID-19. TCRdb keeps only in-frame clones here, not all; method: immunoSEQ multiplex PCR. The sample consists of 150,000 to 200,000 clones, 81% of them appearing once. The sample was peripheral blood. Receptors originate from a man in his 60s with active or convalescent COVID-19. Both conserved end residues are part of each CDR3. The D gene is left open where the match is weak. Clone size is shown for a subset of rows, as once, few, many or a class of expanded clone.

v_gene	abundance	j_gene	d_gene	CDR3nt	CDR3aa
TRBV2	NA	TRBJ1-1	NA	TGTGCCAGCACTAAAACAGGGCTGATCATGAACACTGAAGCTTTCTTT	CASTKTGLIMNTEAFF
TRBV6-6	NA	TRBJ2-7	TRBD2	TGTGCCAGCAGCTTAGCGGGGCGAAGCTCCTACGAGCAGTACTTC	CASSLAGRSSYEQYF
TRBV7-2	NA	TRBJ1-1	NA	TGTGCCAGCAGCTTTGGGGGCAGGATGAACACTGAAGCTTTCTTT	CASSFGGRMNTEAFF
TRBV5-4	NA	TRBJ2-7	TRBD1	TGTGCCAGCAGCCTTCAGGGGGTCGCCTACGAGCAGTACTTC	CASSLQGVAYEQYF
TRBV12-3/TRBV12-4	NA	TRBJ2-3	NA	TGTGCCAGCGGCCCCAGGGGCCGTCAGTATTTT	CASGPRGRQYF
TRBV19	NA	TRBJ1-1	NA	TGTGCCAGTACAAAGGGGCAGGGGAACACTGAAGCTTTCTTT	CASTKGQGNTEAFF
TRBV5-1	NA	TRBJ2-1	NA	TGCGCCAGCAGCTTGGTAGTTAGAGCCTCCTACAATGAGCAGTTCTTC	CASSLVVRASYNEQFF
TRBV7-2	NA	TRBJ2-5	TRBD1	TGTGCCAGCAGCTTAGAGTCAGGGGGCCGGGAGACCCAGTACTTC	CASSLESGGRETQYF
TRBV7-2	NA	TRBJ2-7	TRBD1	TGTGCCAGCAGTTTTGGACAGGCTGCCTACGAGCAGTACTTC	CASSFGQAAYEQYF
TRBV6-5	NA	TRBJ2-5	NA	TGTGCCAGCAGCCGTCAAGAGACCCAGTACTTC	CASSRQETQYF
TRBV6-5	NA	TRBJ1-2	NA	TGTGCCACCGCGGGGGGACTGAACTATGGCTACACCTTC	CATAGGLNYGYTF
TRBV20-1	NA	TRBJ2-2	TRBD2	TGCAGTGCTAGTCCAGCGGGAAACACCGGGGAGCTGTTTTTT	CSASPAGNTGELFF
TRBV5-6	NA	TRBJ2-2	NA	TGTGCCAGCAGCTTGGGTCCGTCGGACACCGGGGAGCTGTTTTTT	CASSLGPSDTGELFF
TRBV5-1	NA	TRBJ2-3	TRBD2	TGCGCCAGCAGCATGGACGGGGGGGCCGCAGATACGCAGTATTTT	CASSMDGGAADTQYF
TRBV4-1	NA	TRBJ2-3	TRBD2	TGCGCCAGCAGCCAAGATGGGAACGGGGGGTCCACAGATACGCAGTATTTT	CASSQDGNGGSTDTQYF
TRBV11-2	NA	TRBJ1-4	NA	TGTGCCAGCAGTCTCGGGTGGGTTGCGGGCCAAGGTGAAAAACTGTTTTTT	CASSLGWVAGQGEKLFF
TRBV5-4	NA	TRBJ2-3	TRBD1	TGTGCCAGCAGCTCCAACAGGGGGCGAATGACAGATACGCAGTATTTT	CASSSNRGRMTDTQYF
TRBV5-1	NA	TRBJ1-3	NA	TGCGCCAGCAGCTTGGAGCCGGGAAGTGGAAACACCATATATTTT	CASSLEPGSGNTIYF
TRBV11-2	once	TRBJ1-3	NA	TGTGCCAGCAGCTTAACTGACACTGGAAACACCATATATTTT	CASSLTDTGNTIYF
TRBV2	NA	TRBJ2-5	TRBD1	TGTGCCACCACGGACAGGGTTCGGGAGACCCAGTACTTC	CATTDRVRETQYF
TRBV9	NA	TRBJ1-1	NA	TGTGCCAGCAGCGTAGTCGGCAGGGAAAGGGACACTGAAGCTTTCTTT	CASSVVGRERDTEAFF
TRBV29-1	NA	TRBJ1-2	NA	TGCAGCGCCGCGGGGGGGGCGCTGACTAACTATGGCTACACCTTC	CSAAGGALTNYGYTF
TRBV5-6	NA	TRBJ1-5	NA	TGTGCCAGCAGCTTGTCGGTGACTGCCGATAGCAATCAGCCCCAGCATTTT	CASSLSVTADSNQPQHF
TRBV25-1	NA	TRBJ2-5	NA	TGTGCCAGCAGTGAAGGAGCTAGCAACGTACAAGAGACCCAGTACTTC	CASSEGASNVQETQYF
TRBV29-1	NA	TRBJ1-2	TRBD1	TGCAGCGTTCTCGGACAGGGGGACGGCTACACCTTC	CSVLGQGDGYTF
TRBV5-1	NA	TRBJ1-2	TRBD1	TGCGCCAGCAGCTTCCGACAGGGGGCTTCTAACTATGGCTACACCTTC	CASSFRQGASNYGYTF
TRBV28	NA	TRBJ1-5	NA	TGTGCCAGCAGGGGCACACGAAATCAGCCCCAGCATTTT	CASRGTRNQPQHF
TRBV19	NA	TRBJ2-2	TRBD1	TGTGCCAGTAGTAGCCGGGACAGCAACACCGGGGAGCTGTTTTTT	CASSSRDSNTGELFF
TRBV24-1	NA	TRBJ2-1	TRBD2	TGTGCCACCAGTACCAGTTCCGGGACTAGCTACAATGAGCAGTTCTTC	CATSTSSGTSYNEQFF
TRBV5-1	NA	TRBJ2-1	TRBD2	TGCGCCAGCAGCAGCTCCGGGACTAGCGGGGGGGCCAGCAATGAGCAGTTCTTC	CASSSSGTSGGASNEQFF
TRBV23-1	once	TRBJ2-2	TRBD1	TGCGCCAGCAGTCAACGACACCGGGACAGGGGTATCTGCGGCACCGGGGAGCTGTTTTTT	CASSQRHRDRGICGTGELFF
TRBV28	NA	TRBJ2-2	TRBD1	TGTGCCAGCGCGAGTGCTGGGACAGCAAGGTCGGGGGAGCTGTTTTTT	CASASAGTARSGELFF
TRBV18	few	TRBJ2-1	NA	TGTGCCAGCTCACCAGGCGGGGAATTGAATGAGCAGTTCTTC	CASSPGGELNEQFF
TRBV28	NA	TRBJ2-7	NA	TGTGCCAGCCGGGGGGACAAAGTCTACGAGCAGTACTTC	CASRGDKVYEQYF
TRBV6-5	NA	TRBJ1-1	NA	TGTGCCAGCAGGTTTTCTCCCAGGGTTGGCACTGAAGCTTTCTTT	CASRFSPRVGTEAFF
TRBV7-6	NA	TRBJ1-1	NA	TGTGCCAGCAGCTTGGGCTGGAAAATCACTGAAGCTTTCTTT	CASSLGWKITEAFF
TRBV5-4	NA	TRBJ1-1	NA	TGTGCCAGCAGCTTACAGGGTAGTACTGAAGCTTTCTTT	CASSLQGSTEAFF
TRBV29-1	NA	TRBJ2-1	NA	TGCAGCGTTGACATCGGTATCTACTACAATGAGCAGTTCTTC	CSVDIGIYYNEQFF
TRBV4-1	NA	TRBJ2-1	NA	TGCGCCAGCAGCCCCCGGGACTTAGCGTACAATGAGCAGTTCTTC	CASSPRDLAYNEQFF
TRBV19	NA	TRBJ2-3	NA	TGTGCCAGTAACAGACGAAGGGGATCCACAGATACGCAGTATTTT	CASNRRRGSTDTQYF